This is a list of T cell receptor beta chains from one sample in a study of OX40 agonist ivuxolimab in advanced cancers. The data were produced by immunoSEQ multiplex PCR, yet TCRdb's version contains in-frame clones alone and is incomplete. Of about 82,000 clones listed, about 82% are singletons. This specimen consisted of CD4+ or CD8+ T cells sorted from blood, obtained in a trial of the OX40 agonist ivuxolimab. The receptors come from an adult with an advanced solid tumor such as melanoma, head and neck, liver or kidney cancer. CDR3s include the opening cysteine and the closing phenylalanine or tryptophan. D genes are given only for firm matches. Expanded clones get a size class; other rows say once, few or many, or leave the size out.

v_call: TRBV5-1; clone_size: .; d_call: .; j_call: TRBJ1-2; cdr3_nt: TGCGCCAGCAGCCAGGGACGGAACTATGGCTACACCTTC; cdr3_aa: CASSQGRNYGYTF
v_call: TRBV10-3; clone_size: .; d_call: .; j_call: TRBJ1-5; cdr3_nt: TGTGCCATCAGTGGTTCAAAGGGGCGCAATCAGCCCCAGCATTTT; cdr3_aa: CAISGSKGRNQPQHF
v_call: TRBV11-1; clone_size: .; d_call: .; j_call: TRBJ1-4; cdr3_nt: TGTGCCAGCAGCCCCGGGTCGTACGGGACTAATGAAAAACTGTTTTTT; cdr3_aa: CASSPGSYGTNEKLFF
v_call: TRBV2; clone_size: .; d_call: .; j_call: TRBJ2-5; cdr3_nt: TGTGCCAGCAGTTTAGTAAAAGAGACCCAGTACTTC; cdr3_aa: CASSLVKETQYF
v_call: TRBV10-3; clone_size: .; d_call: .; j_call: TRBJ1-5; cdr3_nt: TGTGCCATCAGTGACATATCAGGGCCCCAGCATTTT; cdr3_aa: CAISDISGPQHF
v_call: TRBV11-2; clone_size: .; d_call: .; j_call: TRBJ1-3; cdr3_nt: TGTGCCAGCAGCGCAATATGGGGAAACACCATATATTTT; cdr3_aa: CASSAIWGNTIYF
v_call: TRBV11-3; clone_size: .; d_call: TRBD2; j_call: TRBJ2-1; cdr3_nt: TGTGCCAGCAGCTTGGGACTAGCGGGAGCGAAGCAGTTCTTC; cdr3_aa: CASSLGLAGAKQFF
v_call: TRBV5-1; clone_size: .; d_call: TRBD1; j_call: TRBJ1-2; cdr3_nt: TGCGCCAGCAGCTCTACCTCCACAGGGGATGGCTACACCTTC; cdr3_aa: CASSSTSTGDGYTF
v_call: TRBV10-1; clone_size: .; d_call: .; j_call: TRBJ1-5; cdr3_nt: TGCGCCAGCAGTGAAGATCGGGACAGCAATCAGCCCCAGCATTTT; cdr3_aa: CASSEDRDSNQPQHF
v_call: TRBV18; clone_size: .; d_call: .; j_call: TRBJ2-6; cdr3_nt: TGTGCCAGCTCACCACCTACTGGGGCCAACGTCCTGACTTTC; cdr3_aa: CASSPPTGANVLTF
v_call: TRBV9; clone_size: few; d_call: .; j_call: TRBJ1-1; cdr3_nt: TGTGCCAGCAGCGTAGCCGTGGGAACGAACACTGAAGCTTTCTTT; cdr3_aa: CASSVAVGTNTEAFF
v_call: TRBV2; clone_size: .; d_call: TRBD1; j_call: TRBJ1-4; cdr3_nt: TGTGCCAGCAGGGCGAGGGACAGCTTTCGGGTCGGGAAACTGTTTTTT; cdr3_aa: CASRARDSFRVGKLFF
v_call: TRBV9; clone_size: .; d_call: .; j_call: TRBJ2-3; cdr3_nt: TGTGCCAGCAGCGTAGCTAGTGGCGGGGGACAAGGAGATACGCAGTATTTT; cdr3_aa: CASSVASGGGQGDTQYF
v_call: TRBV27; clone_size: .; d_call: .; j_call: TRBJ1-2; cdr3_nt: TGTGCCAGCACCAAATCACGCGGGGCGGATGCAAACTATGGCTACACCTTC; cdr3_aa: CASTKSRGADANYGYTF
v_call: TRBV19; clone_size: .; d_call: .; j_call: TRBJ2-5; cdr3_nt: TGTGCCAGTAGTATAGATCGTTGGGGCCGAGAGACCCAGTACTTC; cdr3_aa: CASSIDRWGRETQYF
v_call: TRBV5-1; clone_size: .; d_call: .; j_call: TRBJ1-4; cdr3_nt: TGCGCCAGCAGCCGTCTCGGGGGGGATGAAAAACTGTTTTTT; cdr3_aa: CASSRLGGDEKLFF
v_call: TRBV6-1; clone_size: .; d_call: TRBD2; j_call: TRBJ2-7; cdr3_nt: TGTGCCAGCAGTAACGGCGGGGGCTACGAGCAGTACTTC; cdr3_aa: CASSNGGGYEQYF
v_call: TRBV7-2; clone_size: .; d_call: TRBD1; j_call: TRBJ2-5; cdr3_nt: TGTGCCAGCAGCTTGGGGGCCAGGGGGCGGCGGGGCCAAGAGACCCAGTACTTC; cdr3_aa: CASSLGARGRRGQETQYF